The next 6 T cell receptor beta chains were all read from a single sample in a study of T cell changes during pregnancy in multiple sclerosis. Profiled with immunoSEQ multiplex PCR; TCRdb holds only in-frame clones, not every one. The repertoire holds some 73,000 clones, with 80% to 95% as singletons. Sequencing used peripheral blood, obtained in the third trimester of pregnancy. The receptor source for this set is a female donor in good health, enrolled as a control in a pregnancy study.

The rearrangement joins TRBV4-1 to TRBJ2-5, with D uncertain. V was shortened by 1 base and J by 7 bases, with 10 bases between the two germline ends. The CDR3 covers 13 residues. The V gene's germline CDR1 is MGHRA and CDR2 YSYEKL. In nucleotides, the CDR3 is TGCGCCAGCAGCCAAGTTTTTTCGCGGACCCAGTACTTC. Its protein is CASSQVFSRTQYF.

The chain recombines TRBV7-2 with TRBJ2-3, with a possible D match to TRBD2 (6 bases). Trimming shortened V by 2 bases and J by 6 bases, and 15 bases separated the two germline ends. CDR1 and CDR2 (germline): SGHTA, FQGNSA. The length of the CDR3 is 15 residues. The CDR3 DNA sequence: TGTGCCAGCAGCTTAAGTCCTAGGAGGGCCGATACGCAGTATTTT. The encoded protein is CASSLSPRRADTQYF.

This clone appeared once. CDR3 coding DNA: TGTGCCAGTAGTATAGCACAGGGGGCCTACGAGCAGTACTTC. Amino acid sequence: CASSIAQGAYEQYF. This rearrangement joins TRBV19 to TRBJ2-7; 8 positions match TRBD1. Trimming took 1 base from V and 2 from J; bases not matched to a gene: 1. This CDR3 contains 14 residues. The V gene's germline CDR1 is LNHDA and CDR2 SQIVND (reference sequence). The variable domain in full, completed from reference TRBV19 and TRBJ2-7, reads DGGITQSPKYLFRKEGQNVTLSCEQNLNHDAMYWYRQDPGQGLRLIYYSQIVNDFQKGDIAEGYSVSREKKESFPLTVTSAQKNPTAFYLCASSIAQGAYEQYFGPGTRLTVT.

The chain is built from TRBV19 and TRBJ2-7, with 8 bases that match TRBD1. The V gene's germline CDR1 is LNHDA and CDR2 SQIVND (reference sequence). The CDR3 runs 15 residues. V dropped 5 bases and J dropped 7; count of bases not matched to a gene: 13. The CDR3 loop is CASSDKGQVPWEQYF. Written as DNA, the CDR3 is TGTGCCAGTAGTGACAAGGGACAGGTGCCGTGGGAGCAGTACTTC.

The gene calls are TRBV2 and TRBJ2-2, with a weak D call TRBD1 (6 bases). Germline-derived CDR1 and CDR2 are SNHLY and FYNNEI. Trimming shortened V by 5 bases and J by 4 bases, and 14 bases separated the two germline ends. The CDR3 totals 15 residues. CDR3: CASSSGQFSTGELFF. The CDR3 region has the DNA TGTGCCAGCAGTTCCGGACAGTTCAGCACCGGGGAGCTGTTTTTT.

CDR3 nucleotide sequence: TGTGCCAGCAGCCACAGGAACTATGGCTACACCTTC. The encoded protein is CASSHRNYGYTF. The rearrangement uses TRBV11-2 and TRBJ1-2; the D gene is possibly TRBD1 (5 bases). V was pared by 5 bases and J by 2 bases, with 6 bases between. CDR1 and CDR2 from the germline V gene are SGHAT and FQNNGV. The CDR3 has 12 residues.